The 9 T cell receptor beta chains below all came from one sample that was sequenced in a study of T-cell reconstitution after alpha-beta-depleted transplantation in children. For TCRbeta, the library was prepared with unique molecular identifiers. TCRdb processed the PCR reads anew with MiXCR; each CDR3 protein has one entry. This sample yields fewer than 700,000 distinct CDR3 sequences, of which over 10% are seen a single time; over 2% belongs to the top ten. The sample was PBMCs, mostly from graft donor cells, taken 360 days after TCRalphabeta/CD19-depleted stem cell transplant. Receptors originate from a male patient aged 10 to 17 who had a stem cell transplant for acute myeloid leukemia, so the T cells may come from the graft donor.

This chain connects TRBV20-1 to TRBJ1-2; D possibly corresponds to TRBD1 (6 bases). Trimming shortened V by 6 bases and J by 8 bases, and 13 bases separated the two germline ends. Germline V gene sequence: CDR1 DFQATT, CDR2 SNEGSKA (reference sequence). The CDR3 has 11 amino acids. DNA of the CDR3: TGCAGTGCAAAAAGGGGGAGCGGCTACACCTTC. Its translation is CSAKRGSGYTF.

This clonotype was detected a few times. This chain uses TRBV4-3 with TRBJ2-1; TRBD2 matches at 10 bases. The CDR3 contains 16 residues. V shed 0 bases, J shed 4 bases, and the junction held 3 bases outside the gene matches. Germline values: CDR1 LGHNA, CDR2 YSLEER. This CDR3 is CASSQDQGLAYNEQFF. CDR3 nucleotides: TGCGCCAGCAGCCAAGATCAGGGACTAGCGTACAATGAGCAGTTCTTC.

DNA for the CDR3: TGTGCCAGTAGTATGGGACCCGGAGGAGCTTTCTTT. As protein: CASSMGPGGAFF. The rearrangement uses TRBV19 and TRBJ1-1; TRBD1 is a possible D gene (5 bases). Between the trimmed V and J ends, which lost 3 bases and 10 bases, there was a span of 12 bases. Germline loops: CDR1 LNHDA, CDR2 SQIVND (reference sequence). CDR3 length: 12 amino acids.

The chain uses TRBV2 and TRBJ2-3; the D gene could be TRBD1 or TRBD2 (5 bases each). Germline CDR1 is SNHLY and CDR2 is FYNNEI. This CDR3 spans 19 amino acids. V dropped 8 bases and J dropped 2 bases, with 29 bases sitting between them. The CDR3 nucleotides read TGTGCCAGCCTAAGGCGTGACAGAGGTCGAGGGTCCACCACAGATACGCAGTATTTT. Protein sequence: CASLRRDRGRGSTTDTQYF.

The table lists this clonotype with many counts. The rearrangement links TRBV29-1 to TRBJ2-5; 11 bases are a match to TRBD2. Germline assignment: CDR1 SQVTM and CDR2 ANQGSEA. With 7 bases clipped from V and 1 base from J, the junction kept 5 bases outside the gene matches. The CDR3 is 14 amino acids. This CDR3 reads CSATGLAGQETQYF. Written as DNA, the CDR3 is TGCAGCGCAACCGGACTAGCGGGCCAAGAGACCCAGTACTTC.

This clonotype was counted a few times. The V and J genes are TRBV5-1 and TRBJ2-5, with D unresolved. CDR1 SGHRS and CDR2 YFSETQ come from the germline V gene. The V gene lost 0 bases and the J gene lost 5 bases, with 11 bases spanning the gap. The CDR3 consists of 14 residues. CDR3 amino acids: CASSLASLGETQYF. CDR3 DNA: TGCGCCAGCAGCTTGGCCTCCCTTGGTGAGACCCAGTACTTC.

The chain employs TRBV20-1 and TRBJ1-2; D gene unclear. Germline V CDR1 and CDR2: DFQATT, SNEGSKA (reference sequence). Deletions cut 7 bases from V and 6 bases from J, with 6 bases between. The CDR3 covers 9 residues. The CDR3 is CSERNGYTF. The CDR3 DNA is TGCAGTGAAAGGAATGGCTACACCTTC.

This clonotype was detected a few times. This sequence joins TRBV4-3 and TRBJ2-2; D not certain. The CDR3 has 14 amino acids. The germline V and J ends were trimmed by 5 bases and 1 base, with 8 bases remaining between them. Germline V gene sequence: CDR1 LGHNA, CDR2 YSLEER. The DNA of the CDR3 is TGCGCCAGCAGCTACAAGGGGAACACCGGGGAGCTGTTTTTT. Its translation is CASSYKGNTGELFF.

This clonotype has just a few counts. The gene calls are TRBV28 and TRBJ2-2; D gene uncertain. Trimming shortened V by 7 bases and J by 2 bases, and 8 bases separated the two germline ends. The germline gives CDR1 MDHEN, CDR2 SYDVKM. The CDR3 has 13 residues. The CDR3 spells CASTWRNTGELFF. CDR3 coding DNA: TGTGCCAGCACGTGGAGAAACACCGGGGAGCTGTTTTTT. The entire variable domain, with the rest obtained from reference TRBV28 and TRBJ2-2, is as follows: DVKVTQSSRYLVKRTGEKVFLECVQDMDHENMFWYRQDPGLGLRLIYFSYDVKMKEKGDIPEGYSVSREKKERFSLILESASTNQTSMYLCASTWRNTGELFFGEGSRLTVL.